What follows are 9 T cell receptor beta chains derived from one specimen sequenced in a study of blood T cells in healthy people across ages (dated by TCRdb to between 2015 and 2017). Library method: 5' RACE. These reads were obtained on an Illumina HiSeq 2500. A second PCR of roughly 7 to 11 cycles was performed with a sample-barcoded 5' primer and a J-beta primer mix. The public reads were run again by TCRdb, first through fastp at Q25 and then through MiXCR, and only productive beta chains were kept. Each record represents a unique CDR3 protein, reported with the most common genes and DNA among its rows. In all, the sample holds 600,000 to 800,000 distinct CDR3 sequences, and around 21% of those were seen once. Of the sample, roughly 3.9% falls within the top ten clones. Sequences were obtained from blood. The receptors come from a man between 65 and 79 years old in good health.

This clonotype was observed a handful of times. DNA for the CDR3: TGCGCCAGCAGCTTGGGGGCATACTACGAGCAGTACTTC. This gives the protein CASSLGAYYEQYF. V and J are TRBV5-1 and TRBJ2-7, with D uncertain. With 0 bases removed from V and 3 bases from J, the gap between germline ends came to 7 bases. Germline CDR1 is SGHRS and CDR2 is YFSETQ. This CDR3 has 13 residues.

This clonotype was seen ten or more times. This sequence joins TRBV6-6 and TRBJ2-7; TRBD2 agrees at 14 bases. Germline V gene data show CDR1 as MNHNY and CDR2 as SVGAGI (reference sequence). This CDR3 comprises 16 residues. Trimming took 6 bases from V and 4 from J; bases not matched to a gene: 8. The CDR3 reads CASSPRTSGRLYEQYF. As DNA, the CDR3 is TGTGCCAGCAGCCCCCGGACTAGCGGGAGGCTTTACGAGCAGTACTTC.

The V call is TRBV7-9, the J call TRBJ1-1; TRBD1 might be the D (6 bases). The V end lost 5 bases, the J end lost 1 base, and 11 bases lay between the germline ends. Germline CDR1 is SEHNR and CDR2 is FQNEAQ (reference sequence). The CDR3 runs to 14 residues. CDR3 amino acids: CASSIGQSNTEAFF. In DNA, the CDR3 is TGTGCCAGCAGCATCGGACAGTCGAACACTGAAGCTTTCTTT.

J is TRBJ2-3 and V is TRBV20-1; TRBD1 agrees at 7 bases. CDR3 size: 14 residues. The trim removed 5 bases at V and 1 base at J, leaving 6 bases unmatched. Germline lookup yields CDR1 DFQATT and CDR2 SNEGSKA (reference sequence). The CDR3 sequence: CSAATGRGTDTQYF. Written as DNA, the CDR3 is TGCAGTGCTGCGACAGGGCGCGGCACAGATACGCAGTATTTT.

Only a few counts were recorded for this clonotype. The genes are TRBV5-1 and TRBJ2-5; D is unclear. This CDR3 contains 12 residues. Trimming removed 2 bases from V and 3 bases from J, with 5 bases in between. CDR1 and CDR2 (germline): SGHRS, YFSETQ. In nucleotides, the CDR3 is TGCGCCAGCAGCTTTGTCGAAGAGACCCAGTACTTC. Translated: CASSFVEETQYF.

Worth noting for this clonotype: A much larger clonotype is one base distant, so this may be a read error. The V gene is TRBV10-1, the J gene TRBJ2-2; D not certain. V lost 9 bases, J lost 5 bases, and 10 bases lay in between. Germline V gene sequence: CDR1 WNHNN, CDR2 SYGVQD (reference sequence). The length of the CDR3 is 12 residues. The CDR3 DNA reads TGCGCCAGGAGTCTACGGACCGGGGAGCTGTTTTTT. Translation gives CARSLRTGELFF.

This clonotype was seen more than once but under ten times. V and J are TRBV7-9 and TRBJ2-1, with a tentative D call TRBD2 (5 bases). Germline CDR1 is SEHNR and CDR2 is FQNEAQ (reference sequence). V was pared by 3 bases and J by 7 bases, with 13 bases between. The CDR3 consists of 14 residues. DNA for the CDR3: TGTGCCAGCAGCTTCTACTTGGACTTTAATGAGCAGTTCTTC. It encodes CASSFYLDFNEQFF.

This rearrangement joins TRBV30 to TRBJ2-1, with a tentative D call TRBD2 (6 bases). Per the germline V gene, CDR1 is GTSNPN and CDR2 is SVGIG (reference sequence). V was clipped by 4 bases and J by 1 base, with 11 bases between them. This CDR3 region has 14 residues. As DNA, the CDR3 is TGTGCCTGGAACCGGGACTTGTCCTACAATGAGCAGTTCTTC. It specifies CAWNRDLSYNEQFF. Full variable domain (remainder filled in from reference TRBV30 and TRBJ2-1): SQTIHQWPATLVQPVGSPLSLECTVEGTSNPNLYWYRQAAGRGLQLLFYSVGIGQISSEVPQNLSASRPQDRQFILSSKKLLLSDSGFYLCAWNRDLSYNEQFFGPGTRLTVL.

This chain links TRBV20-1 with TRBJ2-1; 8 bases are a match to TRBD2. The CDR3 is 16 amino acids. Germline V gene lookup returns CDR1 DFQATT and CDR2 SNEGSKA (reference sequence). Trimming at V came to 0 bases and at J to 6 bases, leaving 10 bases not matched to a gene. The CDR3 region is CSARDSTGTRGNEQFF. The CDR3 DNA is TGCAGTGCTAGAGACTCGACCGGGACTAGGGGCAATGAGCAGTTCTTC.